The text below deals with one TCR beta chain. Per the original methods: Reference gene primers were amplified, and this amplification served to estimate nucleated cell counts. Data came from immunoSEQ multiplex PCR; TCRdb stores just in-frame clones and leaves some out. V and J calls and clone size are as listed in that table; D and trimming were resolved from the DNA. The sample lists 200,000 to 300,000 clones; over 80% were seen once. Germline V gene sequence: CDR1 LNHDA, CDR2 SQIVND (reference sequence). The V segment lost 11 bases and the J segment 4 bases; nucleotides outside the gene matches: 9. CDR3 length: 13 amino acids. These data belong to a study of blood T cell repertoires in COVID-19. Background on the study: The origin of the acute and convalescent COVID-19 samples was the United States, Italy and Spain. T cells, B-cell-depleted T cells, or PBMCs supplied cDNA or gDNA.

The sequence came from a human donor in a cohort sampled during active COVID-19. The chain has TRBV19 and TRBJ2-3; 7 bases fit TRBD1. The sequenced sample was peripheral blood. The CDR3 here is CASSGGVPDTQYF. CDR3 in DNA: TGTGCCTCTTCAGGGGGTGTCCCAGATACGCAGTATTTT. Complete variable domain (other parts from reference TRBV19 and TRBJ2-3): DGGITQSPKYLFRKEGQNVTLSCEQNLNHDAMYWYRQDPGQGLRLIYYSQIVNDFQKGDIAEGYSVSREKKESFPLTVTSAQKNPTAFYLCASSGGVPDTQYFGPGTRLTVL.